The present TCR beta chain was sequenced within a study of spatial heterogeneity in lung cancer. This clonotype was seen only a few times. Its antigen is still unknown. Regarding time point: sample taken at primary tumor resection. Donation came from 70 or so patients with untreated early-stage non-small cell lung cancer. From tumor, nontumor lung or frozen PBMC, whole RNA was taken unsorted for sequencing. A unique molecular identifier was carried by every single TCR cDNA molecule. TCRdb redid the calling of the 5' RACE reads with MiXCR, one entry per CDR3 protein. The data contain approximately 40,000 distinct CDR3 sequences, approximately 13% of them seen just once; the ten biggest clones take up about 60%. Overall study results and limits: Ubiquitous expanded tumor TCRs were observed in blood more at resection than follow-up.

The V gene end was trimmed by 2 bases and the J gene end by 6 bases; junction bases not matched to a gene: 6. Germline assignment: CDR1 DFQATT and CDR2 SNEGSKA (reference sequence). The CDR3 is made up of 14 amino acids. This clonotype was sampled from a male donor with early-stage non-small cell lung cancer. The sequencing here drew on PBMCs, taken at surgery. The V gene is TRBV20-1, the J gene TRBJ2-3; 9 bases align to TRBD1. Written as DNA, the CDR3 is TGCAGTGCTAGACCGGGACAGGGATGGGATACGCAGTATTTT. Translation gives CSARPGQGWDTQYF.